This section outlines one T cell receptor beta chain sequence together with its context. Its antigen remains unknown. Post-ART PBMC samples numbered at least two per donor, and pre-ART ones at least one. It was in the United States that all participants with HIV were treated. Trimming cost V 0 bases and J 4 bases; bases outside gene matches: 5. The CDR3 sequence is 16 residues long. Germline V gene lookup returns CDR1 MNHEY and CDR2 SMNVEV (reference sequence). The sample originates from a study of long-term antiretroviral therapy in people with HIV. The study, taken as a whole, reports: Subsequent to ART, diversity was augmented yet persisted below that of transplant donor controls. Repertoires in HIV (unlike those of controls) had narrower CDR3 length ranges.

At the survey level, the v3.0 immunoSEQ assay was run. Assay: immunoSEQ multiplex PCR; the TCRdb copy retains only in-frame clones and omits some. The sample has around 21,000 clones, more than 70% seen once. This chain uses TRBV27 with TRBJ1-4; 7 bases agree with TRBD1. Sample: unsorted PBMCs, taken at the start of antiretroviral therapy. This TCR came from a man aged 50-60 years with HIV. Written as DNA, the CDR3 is TGTGCCAGCAGTTTATCGTGGGGGACAGTTAATGAAAAACTGTTTTTT. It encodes CASSLSWGTVNEKLFF.